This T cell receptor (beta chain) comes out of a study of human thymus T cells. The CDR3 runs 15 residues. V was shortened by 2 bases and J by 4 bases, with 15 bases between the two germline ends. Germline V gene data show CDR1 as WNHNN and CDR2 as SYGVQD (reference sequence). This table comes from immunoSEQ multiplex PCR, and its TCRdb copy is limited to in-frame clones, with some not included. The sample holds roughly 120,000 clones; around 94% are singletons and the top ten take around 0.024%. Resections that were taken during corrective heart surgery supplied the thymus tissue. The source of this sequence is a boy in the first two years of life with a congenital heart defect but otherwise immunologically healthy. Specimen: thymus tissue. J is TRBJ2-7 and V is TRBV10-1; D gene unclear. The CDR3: CASSEGSGAVYEQYF. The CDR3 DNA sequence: TGCGCCAGCAGTGAGGGGTCGGGTGCTGTTTACGAGCAGTACTTC.